These 6 T cell receptor beta chains originate from one sample sequenced in a study of T cells in Graves' hyperthyroidism and ophthalmopathy. Researchers took RNA transcripts and amplified the TCR beta CDR3 regions from them. HTBI primers drove first-round RT-PCR of the TCR CDR3. Each CDR3 protein gets one entry after TCRdb re-called the multiplex PCR reads with MiXCR. This sample has about 360,000 distinct CDR3 sequences; 13% occur once, and the top ten carry around 21%. Sequences were obtained from blood. The receptors derive from a man aged 25-40 years with Graves' hyperthyroidism that later progressed to Graves' ophthalmopathy.

This clonotype was recorded at least ten times. This chain uses TRBV7-6 with TRBJ2-5; D is possibly TRBD1 (6 bases). Trimming took 5 bases from V and 5 from J, leaving 12 bases between them. Germline CDR1 is SGHVS and CDR2 is FNYEAQ. The CDR3 is 13 residues long. CDR3 sequence: CASSQGNFETQYF. In DNA form, the CDR3 reads TGTGCCAGCAGCCAGGGGAACTTTGAGACCCAGTACTTC.

In its sample, this clonotype was seen a few times. In DNA, the CDR3 is TGTGCCAGCAGCCAAAGGGTGCCGGGACAGCGATCCGGCCTGGCTGAAGCTTTCTTT. Amino acids: CASSQRVPGQRSGLAEAFF. V and J are TRBV3-1 and TRBJ1-1; 7 bases line up with TRBD1. This CDR3 has 19 amino acids. Per the germline V gene, CDR1 is LGHDT and CDR2 is YNNKEL (reference sequence). V shed 2 bases, J shed 6 bases, and the junction held 21 bases outside the gene matches.

This clonotype has a count of ten or more. The V and J genes are TRBV27 and TRBJ2-7; D might be TRBD1 (5 bases). The CDR3 runs to 13 residues. Germline V gene sequence: CDR1 MNHEY, CDR2 SMNVEV (reference sequence). V was shortened by 6 bases and J by 0 bases, with 9 bases between the two germline ends. In nucleotides, the CDR3 is TGTGCCAGCAGCCCAGGGCACTCCTACGAGCAGTACTTC. Residues: CASSPGHSYEQYF.

This clonotype was counted a few times. The CDR3 coding sequence is TGTGCCAGCAGGCCGAGCTCCTACAATGAGCAGTTCTTC. Encoded protein: CASRPSSYNEQFF. V usage is TRBV6-1 and J usage is TRBJ2-1; D gene unclear. Deletions cut 6 bases from V and 0 bases from J, with 6 bases between. Germline V gene sequence: CDR1 MNHNS, CDR2 SASEGT. The CDR3 runs 13 residues.

This clonotype was recorded many times. The V and J genes are TRBV3-1 and TRBJ1-1; D remains ambiguous. The germline V and J ends were trimmed by 5 bases and 1 base, with 8 bases remaining between them. The germline V gene encodes CDR1 LGHDT and CDR2 YNNKEL (reference sequence). The CDR3 covers 13 residues. CDR3 loop: CASSYLTNTEAFF. The DNA of the CDR3 is TGTGCCAGCAGCTACCTCACGAACACTGAAGCTTTCTTT.

The chain couples TRBV24-1 to TRBJ1-1; D remains ambiguous. Germline CDR1 KGHDR, CDR2 SFDVKD. This CDR3 is 12 amino acids long. V lost 7 bases, J lost 7 bases, and 12 bases lay in between. This chain's CDR3 is CATSFLGYEAFF. The CDR3 DNA is TGTGCCACCAGCTTCCTAGGTTATGAAGCTTTCTTT.